This is a list of T cell receptor beta chains from one sample in a study of blood T cell repertoires in COVID-19. TCRdb's copy holds only in-frame clones and misses some; the assay was immunoSEQ multiplex PCR. This table holds 140,000 to 150,000 clones, 80% to 90% found once. Sequencing was done on a sample of peripheral blood. Receptors originate from a woman aged 55-70 years with active COVID-19. The CDR3 runs from the conserved cysteine through the conserved F or W. The D gene is left open where the match is weak. A row's size may be missing; if present it is once, few, many or a size class.

D	V	size	J	CDR3	DNA
-	TRBV6-5	-	TRBJ1-5	CASSPQLNSNQPQHF	TGTGCCAGCAGCCCACAGCTAAATAGCAATCAGCCCCAGCATTTT
-	TRBV4-1	-	TRBJ1-2	CASSRPTGSEYGYTF	TGCGCCAGCAGCCGCCCCACAGGGTCTGAATATGGCTACACCTTC
-	TRBV9	-	TRBJ2-7	CASSPDLGEQYF	TGTGCCAGCAGCCCGGACTTGGGAGAGCAGTACTTC
TRBD2	TRBV2	-	TRBJ2-5	CASIHGGTSGRARETQYF	TGTGCCAGCATCCATGGAGGGACTAGCGGGAGGGCCCGGGAGACCCAGTACTTC
-	TRBV6-4	-	TRBJ1-2	CASSDSSRGGFPYTF	TGTGCCAGCAGTGACTCGAGCCGGGGGGGGTTCCCCTACACCTTC
-	TRBV7-3	many	TRBJ1-1	CASRYGVNTEAFF	TGTGCCAGCAGGTACGGGGTGAACACTGAAGCTTTCTTT
-	TRBV5-6	-	TRBJ2-7	CASSFWGPYEQYF	TGTGCCAGCAGCTTTTGGGGCCCCTACGAGCAGTACTTC
TRBD1	TRBV11-3	-	TRBJ2-7	CASSFGQGVNYEQYF	TGTGCCAGCAGCTTCGGACAGGGGGTCAACTACGAGCAGTACTTC
TRBD1	TRBV7-6	-	TRBJ2-7	CASSLVGTGDYEQYF	TGTGCCAGCAGCTTAGTTGGGACAGGGGACTACGAGCAGTACTTC
TRBD1	TRBV4-1	-	TRBJ1-1	CASSPIPGGWNTEAFF	TGCGCCAGCAGTCCTATTCCAGGGGGCTGGAACACTGAAGCTTTCTTT
-	TRBV6-6	-	TRBJ2-7	CASRTVGYEQYF	TGTGCCAGCAGAACGGTCGGGTACGAGCAGTACTTC
TRBD2	TRBV28	-	TRBJ2-3	CASSLGGVTDTQYF	TGTGCCAGCAGTTTAGGGGGGGTGACAGATACGCAGTATTTT
TRBD2	TRBV18	once	TRBJ2-1	CASSPTLREGQVF	TGTGCCAGCTCACCAACACTGCGGGAGGGCCAGGTCTTC
TRBD2	TRBV5-4	-	TRBJ2-3	CASSLVLAGTDTQYF	TGTGCCAGCAGCTTGGTACTAGCGGGAACGGATACGCAGTATTTT
TRBD1	TRBV5-1	-	TRBJ1-2	CASSLGDSGYTF	TGCGCCAGCAGCTTGGGGGACAGTGGCTACACCTTC
TRBD1	TRBV5-1	-	TRBJ2-7	CASTTTGSYEQYF	TGCGCCAGCACGACGACAGGGTCCTACGAGCAGTACTTC
-	TRBV6-4	-	TRBJ2-2	CASSPALRTWGNTGELFF	TGTGCCAGCAGCCCTGCCCTAAGGACTTGGGGGAACACCGGGGAGCTGTTTTTT
-	TRBV18	-	TRBJ1-6	CASSPGLNSPLHF	TGTGCCAGCTCACCTGGCTTAAATTCACCCCTCCACTTT
TRBD1	TRBV19	-	TRBJ1-2	CASSRPDRGLYGYTF	TGTGCCAGTAGTCGTCCGGACAGGGGACTCTATGGCTACACCTTC
-	TRBV7-2	few	TRBJ2-5	CASSFLGAQETQYF	TGTGCCAGCAGCTTTTTGGGGGCCCAAGAGACCCAGTACTTC
TRBD2	TRBV7-8	-	TRBJ2-5	CASSLAWTSGSLKTQYF	TGTGCCAGCAGCTTAGCGTGGACTAGCGGGAGTCTAAAGACCCAGTACTTC
-	TRBV4-3	-	TRBJ2-5	CASSQESGRGETQYF	TGCGCCAGCAGCCAAGAATCCGGGAGAGGGGAGACCCAGTACTTC
-	TRBV7-2	-	TRBJ2-1	CASSLGLQGWHEQFF	TGTGCCAGCAGCCTCGGACTTCAAGGGTGGCATGAGCAGTTCTTC
-	TRBV11-2	-	TRBJ1-4	CASSQGGAATNEKLFF	TGTGCCAGCAGCCAAGGAGGGGCAGCGACTAATGAAAAACTGTTTTTT
-	TRBV28	-	TRBJ2-2	CASSSGNTGELFF	TGTGCCAGCAGTAGCGGGAACACCGGGGAGCTGTTTTTT
TRBD2	TRBV7-2	-	TRBJ2-7	CASSLASGGRDEQYF	TGTGCCAGCAGCTTAGCGTCTGGCGGGAGAGACGAGCAGTACTTC
-	TRBV4-3	once	TRBJ2-1	CASSQTDWSYNEQFF	TGCGCCAGCAGCCAAACCGACTGGTCCTACAATGAGCAGTTCTTC
-	TRBV12-5	-	TRBJ2-3	CASGFGRGTDTQYF	TGTGCTAGTGGTTTCGGCAGGGGCACAGATACGCAGTATTTT
TRBD2	TRBV10-1	-	TRBJ2-1	CANLGRALNNEQFF	TGCGCCAACCTCGGGAGGGCCTTGAATAATGAGCAGTTCTTC
-	TRBV27	-	TRBJ1-2	CASSLSDSNYGYTF	TGTGCCAGCAGCCTTTCTGACAGTAACTATGGCTACACCTTC
-	TRBV6-5	-	TRBJ2-1	CASSSVTFGGRNEQFF	TGTGCCAGCAGTTCCGTAACTTTCGGAGGAAGGAATGAGCAGTTCTTC
-	TRBV3-1/TRBV3-2	-	TRBJ2-7	CASRPSEGPYEQYF	TGTGCCAGCAGACCCTCGGAGGGCCCCTACGAGCAGTACTTC
TRBD1	TRBV19	few	TRBJ2-7	CASSDRGGFEQYF	TGTGCCAGCTCTGACAGGGGTGGATTCGAGCAGTACTTC
-	TRBV11-2	-	TRBJ1-2	CASSLMGGRGGYTF	TGTGCCAGCAGCTTAATGGGAGGGAGAGGTGGCTACACCTTC
-	TRBV7-2	-	TRBJ2-1	CASSSTLAGHEQFF	TGTGCCAGCAGCTCCACCCTGGCGGGCCATGAGCAGTTCTTC
TRBD2	TRBV11-3	once	TRBJ2-3	CASSPRLGLAGGLDTQYF	TGTGCCAGCAGCCCTCGACTGGGACTAGCGGGAGGATTGGATACGCAGTATTTT
TRBD2	TRBV11-2	-	TRBJ2-5	CASSLASGGQTQYF	TGTGCCAGCAGCTTAGCTAGCGGGGGACAGACCCAGTACTTC
-	TRBV28	-	TRBJ2-3	CASSEVGNAGNGLTTQYF	TGTGCCAGCAGTGAGGTGGGGAACGCAGGGAACGGCCTTACGACGCAGTATTTT
TRBD2	TRBV7-9	-	TRBJ2-1	CASSYRLAGGHYNEQFF	TGTGCCAGCAGCTACCGACTAGCGGGAGGGCATTACAATGAGCAGTTCTTC
TRBD2	TRBV5-1	-	TRBJ2-1	CASSLESSGSNEQFF	TGCGCCAGCAGCTTGGAATCTAGCGGAAGCAATGAGCAGTTCTTC
-	TRBV7-6	-	TRBJ2-7	CASSPPARPPYEQYF	TGTGCCAGCAGCCCCCCAGCCAGGCCCCCCTACGAGCAGTACTTC
-	TRBV28	-	TRBJ2-1	CASSPSGKQFF	TGTGCCAGCAGTCCCTCCGGTAAGCAGTTCTTC
-	TRBV5-7	-	TRBJ2-7	CASSLAIRVNYEQYF	TGTGCCAGCAGCTTGGCCATCAGGGTCAACTACGAGCAGTACTTC